This T cell receptor beta chain was captured in a study of T and B cells in COVID-19 patients. The sample holds a few counts of this clonotype. BIOMED2 TRB-A/B primer pools were used in multiplex TRB PCR. TCRdb re-called the multiplex PCR reads with MiXCR, one entry per CDR3 protein. The profile covers 7,000 to 10,000 distinct CDR3 sequences, with about 30% appearing a single time and roughly 17% taken by the ten largest. Blood genomic DNA input for TRB amplification was about 240-550 ng. The CDR3 runs 14 residues. V was cut by 4 bases and J by 4 bases, with 11 bases left in between. This sequence was found in a human donor with active COVID-19. V usage is TRBV12-3 or TRBV12-4 and J usage is TRBJ1-3; D ambiguous. Sequencing was done on a sample of blood. The CDR3 here is CASSSMESGNTIYF. In DNA form, the CDR3 reads TGTGCCAGCAGTTCGATGGAATCGGGAAACACCATATATTTT.